The 26 T cell receptor beta chains in this list originate from one sample, sequenced in a study of blood T cell repertoires in COVID-19. TCRdb keeps only in-frame clones here, not all; method: immunoSEQ multiplex PCR. The data show roughly 250,000 clones, around 90% seen once. The source material was peripheral blood. The receptors stem from a man in his fifties or sixties who had recovered from COVID-19.

This rearrangement joins TRBV5-1 to TRBJ2-7; D may be TRBD2 (6 bases). This CDR3 contains 14 residues. The germline V and J ends were trimmed by 4 bases and 3 bases, with 14 bases remaining between them. Germline lookup yields CDR1 SGHRS and CDR2 YFSETQ. CDR3 sequence (DNA): TGCGCCAGCAGCGGGCAGGGACTGGGCTACGAGCAGTACTTC. Residues: CASSGQGLGYEQYF.

The V call is TRBV18, the J call TRBJ2-7; D might be TRBD1 (5 bases). Trimming took off 4 bases at V and 3 bases at J, with 7 bases between the two ends. CDR1 KGHSH and CDR2 LQKENI come from the germline V gene. The CDR3 is made up of 12 amino acids. CDR3 coding DNA: TGTGCCAGCTCACAAGACAGCTACGAGCAGTACTTC. It encodes CASSQDSYEQYF.

The chain links TRBV14 to TRBJ2-5, with D hard to call. The CDR3 is 13 amino acids. Trimming stripped 1 base from V and 1 base from J, with 4 bases between. Germline V CDR1 and CDR2: SGHDN, FVKESK. The CDR3 protein is CASSQVRQETQYF. For the CDR3, the DNA is TGTGCCAGCAGCCAAGTCCGCCAAGAGACCCAGTACTTC.

This clone appeared a single time. The J gene is TRBJ1-4, the V gene TRBV6-5, with D possibly being TRBD1 (5 bases). With 9 bases removed from V and 4 bases from J, the gap between germline ends came to 9 bases. The germline V gene has CDR1 MNHEY and CDR2 SVGAGI. The CDR3 runs 12 residues. The DNA of the CDR3 is TGTGCCAGACAGGAGTATAATGAAAAACTGTTTTTT. Translation gives CARQEYNEKLFF.

The chain joins TRBV18 to TRBJ1-2; D not resolved. V lost 6 bases, J lost 5 bases, and 19 bases lay in between. Germline loops: CDR1 KGHSH, CDR2 LQKENI. CDR3 size: 15 residues. CDR3 sequence: CASSLNGGSDYGYTF. CDR3 nucleotide sequence: TGTGCCAGCTCCCTCAACGGCGGGAGCGATTATGGCTACACCTTC. Looking up the rest from reference TRBV18 and TRBJ1-2 gives the full variable domain: NAGVMQNPRHLVRRRGQEARLRCSPMKGHSHVYWYRQLPEEGLKFMVYLQKENIIDESGMPKERFSAEFPKEGPSILRIQQVVRGDSAAYFCASSLNGGSDYGYTFGSGTRLTVV.

The rearrangement uses TRBV5-8 and TRBJ2-7, with D possibly matching TRBD2 (6 bases). The CDR3 runs to 13 residues. Germline CDR1 reads SGHTS; CDR2 reads YDEGEE. Trimming stripped 7 bases from V and 0 bases from J, with 11 bases between. This CDR3 reads CASSAGPSYEQYF. The CDR3 DNA follows: TGTGCCAGCTCGGCGGGGCCCTCCTACGAGCAGTACTTC.

The V gene is TRBV2, the J gene TRBJ2-1; 7 bases align to TRBD2. The CDR3 loop spans 16 amino acids. After removal of 7 bases from V and 3 bases from J, the junction contained 12 bases not matched to a gene. CDR1 SNHLY and CDR2 FYNNEI come from the germline V gene. The CDR3 DNA reads as TGTGCCAGCACCTCTGGGGCGGGGGAAAACTACAATGAGCAGTTCTTC. Translation: CASTSGAGENYNEQFF.

The genes are TRBV30 and TRBJ1-2, with 7 bases that match TRBD1. CDR1 and CDR2 from the germline V gene are GTSNPN and SVGIG (reference sequence). Trimming at V came to 2 bases and at J to 4 bases, leaving 13 bases not matched to a gene. This CDR3 region has 16 residues. CDR3 nucleotide sequence: TGTGCCTGGAGTTTAACCGGGACAGCCTTTTTCTATGGCTACACCTTC. Protein sequence: CAWSLTGTAFFYGYTF.

The chain employs TRBV10-1 and TRBJ2-7; 7 bases match TRBD1. This CDR3 contains 15 residues. V lost 6 bases to trimming and J lost 3 bases; unmatched junction nucleotides: 11. CDR1 is WNHNN and CDR2 is SYGVQD in the germline V gene (reference sequence). The CDR3 nucleotides read TGCGCCAGCAGCCTCCGGGACAGAATTAACTACGAGCAGTACTTC. Its translation is CASSLRDRINYEQYF.

The chain joins TRBV6-5 to TRBJ1-2; 9 bases agree with TRBD1. The CDR3 sequence is 15 residues long. The V segment lost 5 bases and the J segment 3 bases; nucleotides outside the gene matches: 7. Germline V gene lookup returns CDR1 MNHEY and CDR2 SVGAGI. The CDR3 nucleotides are TGTGCCAGCAGTACAACCGGGACAGGGTACTATGGCTACACCTTC. Translating gives CASSTTGTGYYGYTF.

This clone showed up just a few times. The chain couples TRBV7-2 to TRBJ2-7; TRBD1 matches at 7 bases. V dropped 5 bases and J dropped 4; count of bases not matched to a gene: 8. The CDR3 covers 14 residues. The germline V gene encodes CDR1 SGHTA and CDR2 FQGNSA. CDR3 region: CASSHSGQLYEQYF. Here the CDR3 DNA reads TGTGCCAGCAGCCACTCGGGACAGTTATACGAGCAGTACTTC.

The chain joins TRBV23-1 to TRBJ1-5, with unresolved D. TRBV23-1 is an open reading frame, and its role is uncertain. Between the trimmed V and J ends, which lost 3 bases and 7 bases, there was a span of 13 bases. The CDR3 covers 14 residues. This CDR3 is CASSHRRVRQPQHF. The CDR3 DNA reads TGCGCCAGCAGTCATAGGCGGGTGAGGCAGCCCCAGCATTTT.

Here the CDR3 reads CASSATGNWVYTF. DNA of the CDR3: TGTGCCAGCAGCGCTACAGGGAATTGGGTCTACACCTTC. The chain has TRBV7-2 and TRBJ1-2; the D gene is possibly TRBD1 (6 bases). Germline assignment: CDR1 SGHTA and CDR2 FQGNSA. The CDR3 consists of 13 residues. Trimming stripped 5 bases from V and 10 bases from J, with 17 bases between.

The chain links TRBV12-5 to TRBJ2-3; D uncertain. Germline V lookup: CDR1 LGHNT, CDR2 FRNRAP. The V end lost 0 bases, the J end lost 3 bases, and 7 bases lay between the germline ends. The length of the CDR3 is 14 residues. The CDR3 DNA follows: TGTGCTAGTGGTTTGGTACTCGATACAGATACGCAGTATTTT. Its protein product is CASGLVLDTDTQYF. Filled out from reference TRBV12-5 and TRBJ2-3, the complete variable domain reads DARVTQTPRHKVTEMGQEVTMRCQPILGHNTVFWYRQTMMQGLELLAYFRNRAPLDDSGMPKDRFSAEMPDATLATLKIQPSEPRDSAVYFCASGLVLDTDTQYFGPGTRLTVL.

This sequence joins TRBV12-5 and TRBJ2-3; 8 bases map to TRBD1. Trimming cost V 0 bases and J 0 bases; bases outside gene matches: 11. CDR1 is LGHNT, CDR2 FRNRAP, per germline. The CDR3 is 19 residues long. CDR3 loop: CASGLVITGGGSSTDTQYF. DNA for the CDR3: TGTGCTAGTGGTTTGGTAATCACAGGGGGAGGATCTAGCACAGATACGCAGTATTTT.

The chain carries TRBV4-1 and TRBJ2-2; D may be TRBD1 (5 bases). Trimming removed 0 bases from V and 4 bases from J, with 27 bases in between. Germline V gives CDR1 MGHRA, CDR2 YSYEKL. The CDR3 has 21 residues. The CDR3 sequence is CASSQEERLGREKRGTGELFF. CDR3 nucleotides: TGCGCCAGCAGCCAAGAGGAGAGATTGGGCAGGGAAAAAAGAGGCACCGGGGAGCTGTTTTTT.

V usage is TRBV30 and J usage is TRBJ2-7; D is unresolved. The germline gives CDR1 GTSNPN, CDR2 SVGIG (reference sequence). The V end lost 0 bases, the J end lost 6 bases, and 9 bases lay between the germline ends. This CDR3 has 12 residues. The CDR3 spells CAWSVLGLEQYF. The CDR3 region has the DNA TGTGCCTGGAGTGTACTTGGGCTCGAGCAGTACTTC.

CDR3 residues: CASSRGQGGETQYF. The CDR3 DNA reads as TGTGCCAGTAGTAGAGGACAGGGCGGGGAGACCCAGTACTTC. The chain combines TRBV19 with TRBJ2-5, with 8 bases aligning to TRBD1. Germline-derived CDR1 and CDR2 are LNHDA and SQIVND (reference sequence). CDR3 length equals 14 residues. Germline trimming cut 4 bases from V and 5 bases from J; bases unmatched to any gene: 6.

In DNA, the CDR3 is TGTGCCAGCAGCAGGGTGTCCCCCGGAACTGAAGCTTTCTTT. Protein: CASSRVSPGTEAFF. The V call is TRBV6-5, the J call TRBJ1-1, with D perhaps matching TRBD1 (5 bases). The V gene's germline CDR1 is MNHEY and CDR2 SVGAGI. V dropped 6 bases and J dropped 5 bases, with 16 bases sitting between them. The CDR3 covers 14 residues.

The chain joins TRBV14 to TRBJ2-5; 10 bases align to TRBD2. This CDR3 has 17 amino acids. Germline values: CDR1 SGHDN, CDR2 FVKESK. After removal of 1 base from V and 7 bases from J, the junction contained 12 bases not matched to a gene. CDR3 loop: CASSQARSSGGVGTQYF. The CDR3 DNA reads TGTGCCAGCAGCCAAGCAAGGTCTAGCGGGGGTGTGGGGACCCAGTACTTC.

The chain links TRBV30 to TRBJ2-2, with D possibly being TRBD2 (5 bases). The CDR3 runs to 15 residues. Germline values: CDR1 GTSNPN, CDR2 SVGIG (reference sequence). Between the trimmed V and J ends, which lost 2 bases and 1 base, there was a span of 11 bases. In DNA form, the CDR3 reads TGTGCCTGGAGTATTCGGGGATTGAACACCGGGGAGCTGTTTTTT. Protein product: CAWSIRGLNTGELFF.

The V gene is TRBV3-1 (or the pseudogene TRBV3-2), the J gene TRBJ2-5, with TRBD2 matching over 8 bases. CDR1 and CDR2 from the germline V gene are LGHDT and YNNKEL (reference sequence). This CDR3 is 17 amino acids long. J was trimmed by 2 bases and V by 2 bases; bases with no gene match: 10. The CDR3 region has the DNA TGTGCCAGCAGCCAAACAAAGCTACTAGCGGTACAAGAGACCCAGTACTTC. This gives the protein CASSQTKLLAVQETQYF.

The genes are TRBV6-1 and TRBJ2-7; 11 bases line up with TRBD2. The CDR3 spans 15 residues. V was pared by 1 base and J by 2 bases, with 1 base of the junction left unmatched. CDR1 and CDR2 (germline): MNHNS, SASEGT. The CDR3 reads CASSEVAGGPYEQYV. CDR3 nucleotides: TGTGCCAGCAGTGAAGTAGCGGGGGGGCCCTACGAGCAGTACGTC.

This rearrangement joins TRBV24-1 to TRBJ2-1; 11 bases align to TRBD2. J gave up 9 bases and V 3 bases, and 12 bases lay outside the gene matches. The CDR3 is 17 amino acids. Germline assignment: CDR1 KGHDR and CDR2 SFDVKD. The CDR3 is CATSDPRLAGTLGEQFF. The CDR3 DNA sequence: TGTGCCACCAGTGATCCCAGACTAGCGGGGACCCTGGGTGAGCAGTTCTTC.

This chain uses TRBV24-1 with TRBJ2-2; 9 nucleotides agree with TRBD1. The CDR3 runs to 17 residues. The junction had 9 bases not matched to a gene; V was cut back by 4 bases and J by 4 bases. Germline V gene data show CDR1 as KGHDR and CDR2 as SFDVKD. Here the CDR3 reads CATSEPGTGMSTGELFF. CDR3 nucleotide sequence: TGTGCCACCAGTGAACCCGGGACAGGGATGAGCACCGGGGAGCTGTTTTTT.

V usage is TRBV5-6 and J usage is TRBJ1-1, with a possible D match to TRBD1 (6 bases). Germline V CDR1 and CDR2: SGHDT, YYEEEE. This CDR3 contains 14 residues. Trimming cost V 2 bases and J 1 base, with 9 bases left between them. The CDR3 reads CASSLQGGNTEAFF. The CDR3 nucleotides read TGTGCCAGCAGCTTACAGGGCGGGAACACTGAAGCTTTCTTT.